The 10 T cell receptor beta chains presented below share a single source sample, sequenced in a study of blood T cells in healthy people across ages. Sample-barcoded 5' priming and a J-beta primer mix drove a second PCR of about 7 to 12 cycles. Each CDR3 protein gets one entry after TCRdb re-called the 5' RACE reads with MiXCR. The sample has 1.8 million or so distinct CDR3 sequences, approximately 39% seen once. The sequencing sample was made of blood. The receptors were gathered from a human donor in good health.

This clonotype was counted a few times. The chain couples TRBV12-3 or TRBV12-4 to TRBJ2-1; maybe TRBD2 (6 bases). The CDR3 runs 20 residues. V dropped 4 bases and J dropped 2 bases, with 27 bases sitting between them. CDR3 DNA: TGTGCCAGCAGTTATGACGGCCCGTGGGCGAGGGAGGATCCCTACAATGAGCAGTTCTTC. It encodes CASSYDGPWAREDPYNEQFF.

The chain uses TRBV7-9 and TRBJ2-3; 9 bases match TRBD1. The CDR3 extends over 15 amino acids. Germline CDR1 SEHNR, CDR2 FQNEAQ (reference sequence). J was trimmed by 4 bases and V by 7 bases; bases with no gene match: 9. The CDR3 DNA reads TGTGCCAGCACCTCCACAGGGGGCGAGGCAGATACGCAGTATTTT. Its protein product is CASTSTGGEADTQYF. Full variable domain (missing parts from reference TRBV7-9 and TRBJ2-3): DTGVSQNPRHKITKRGQNVTFRCDPISEHNRLYWYRQTLGQGPEFLTYFQNEAQLEKSRLLSDRFSAERPKGSFSTLEIQRTEQGDSAMYLCASTSTGGEADTQYFGPGTRLTVL.

The chain has TRBV20-1 and TRBJ2-1; 7 nucleotides agree with TRBD2. The J call may be in error: the DNA end matches TRBJ2-7 better. The germline CDR1 and CDR2 sequences are DFQATT and SNEGSKA (reference sequence). This CDR3 has 14 residues. DNA of the CDR3: TGCAGTGCTAGTAGGCGGGGGTCCTACAATGAGCAGTACTTC. Its translation: CSASRRGSYNEQYF.

This clonotype was seen once. Relative to the germline gene, one junction end is altered; a read error may explain this. This rearrangement joins TRBV7-2 to TRBJ1-1; TRBD1 might be the D (6 bases). Per germline, CDR1 SGHTA and CDR2 FQGNSA. The CDR3 runs to 15 residues. The CDR3 coding sequence is TGTGCCAGCAGCCAAACAGGGTTTCGGAGCACTGAAGTTTTCTTT. Its translation: CASSQTGFRSTEVFF.

This clonotype has a handful of counts. This sequence joins TRBV27 and TRBJ2-1; TRBD1 agrees at 10 bases. J lost 5 bases, V lost 5 bases, and 12 bases had no gene match. Germline lookup yields CDR1 MNHEY and CDR2 SMNVEV (reference sequence). CDR3 size: 17 residues. The CDR3 DNA reads TGTGCCAGCAGTCCCCCCCTCGACAGGGGGCTAGACAATGAGCAGTTCTTC. Translated: CASSPPLDRGLDNEQFF.

V and J are TRBV3-1 and TRBJ2-1; TRBD2 matches at 13 bases. The V gene end was trimmed by 1 base and the J gene end by 8 bases; junction bases not matched to a gene: 5. CDR1 and CDR2 from the germline V gene are LGHDT and YNNKEL (reference sequence). The CDR3 contains 16 residues. The CDR3 sequence is CASSQAGLAGDHEQFF. CDR3 sequence (DNA): TGTGCCAGCAGCCAAGCAGGACTAGCGGGGGACCATGAGCAGTTCTTC.

The gene calls are TRBV20-1 and TRBJ1-5, with 7 bases that match TRBD1. Per germline, CDR1 DFQATT and CDR2 SNEGSKA (reference sequence). This CDR3 is built from 13 residues. V lost 6 bases to trimming and J lost 6 bases; unmatched junction nucleotides: 8. In DNA, the CDR3 is TGCAGTGCCCCAACAGGGGAAGGTCAGCCCCAGCATTTT. It codes for CSAPTGEGQPQHF.

This clonotype was seen only a few times. This chain links TRBV20-1 with TRBJ2-4, with no clear D. The J call may be faulty, since TRBJ2-7 better matches the DNA end. CDR3 size: 14 residues. The germline gives CDR1 DFQATT, CDR2 SNEGSKA (reference sequence). The CDR3, as DNA: TGCAGTGCTAGAGATAGACGACCCGTCGGCGAGCAGTACTTC. It encodes CSARDRRPVGEQYF.

This clonotype has a handful of counts. The chain is built from TRBV10-3 and TRBJ1-5; no reliable D call. CDR3 length: 14 residues. CDR1 and CDR2 (germline): ENHRY, SYGVKD. The V end lost 3 bases, the J end lost 7 bases, and 13 bases lay between the germline ends. The CDR3 here is CAISDPTEGQPQHF. The CDR3 DNA sequence: TGTGCCATCAGTGATCCTACGGAGGGACAGCCCCAGCATTTT.

The V gene is TRBV20-1, the J gene TRBJ2-7, with 11 bases identical to TRBD2. CDR1 is DFQATT and CDR2 is SNEGSKA in the germline V gene (reference sequence). The CDR3 runs to 16 residues. Trimming took 2 bases from V and 0 from J; bases not matched to a gene: 6. The chain's CDR3 is CSARLKTSGVSYEQYF. DNA for the CDR3: TGCAGTGCTAGATTGAAGACTAGCGGGGTCTCCTACGAGCAGTACTTC.